The rows below give T cell receptor beta chains drawn from one sample of a study of blood T cell repertoires in COVID-19. TCRdb's table, derived via immunoSEQ multiplex PCR, lists solely in-frame clones and lacks some. The sample has about 94,000 clones, about 87% seen once; the top ten hold approximately 7.4%. The sequencing sample was made of peripheral blood. These receptors all stem from a human donor with acute or convalescent COVID-19. The donor label of this sample is uncertain. CDR3s include the opening cysteine and the closing phenylalanine or tryptophan. The D gene is left open where the match is weak. The listing skips clone size in some rows; elsewhere it reads once, few, many or a size class.

cdr3_nt: TGTGCCAGCTCACCGTCGAGAGGGCTCACAGATACGCAGTATTTT
cdr3_aa: CASSPSRGLTDTQYF
v_call: TRBV18
clone_size: .
d_call: .
j_call: TRBJ2-3

cdr3_nt: TGTGCCAGCATGGTGGGAGGTTCCTACAATGAGCAGTTCTTC
cdr3_aa: CASMVGGSYNEQFF
v_call: TRBV6-5
clone_size: once
d_call: .
j_call: TRBJ2-1

cdr3_nt: TGTGCCAGCAGCTCGACCCCCGGGACATCTTACTTC
cdr3_aa: CASSSTPGTSYF
v_call: TRBV7-9
clone_size: .
d_call: .
j_call: TRBJ2-5

cdr3_nt: TGTGCCAGTAGTATAGGGGTCGTGGGGCTGACAGAGACCCAGTACTTC
cdr3_aa: CASSIGVVGLTETQYF
v_call: TRBV19
clone_size: .
d_call: .
j_call: TRBJ2-5

cdr3_nt: TGTGCCAGCAGTGAGTATTACACTGAAGCTTTCTTT
cdr3_aa: CASSEYYTEAFF
v_call: TRBV6-1
clone_size: .
d_call: .
j_call: TRBJ1-1

cdr3_nt: TGTGCCAGCAGCTTATTTGGGGCACAGGGCTACACCTTC
cdr3_aa: CASSLFGAQGYTF
v_call: TRBV11-3
clone_size: .
d_call: .
j_call: TRBJ1-2

cdr3_nt: TGCAGCGTTGGTACAGGGTTCACTGAAGCTTTCTTT
cdr3_aa: CSVGTGFTEAFF
v_call: TRBV29-1
clone_size: few
d_call: .
j_call: TRBJ1-1

cdr3_nt: TGTGCCACCAGCAGAAGTACGGGACAGTATTACAATGAGCAGTTCTTC
cdr3_aa: CATSRSTGQYYNEQFF
v_call: TRBV15
clone_size: .
d_call: TRBD1
j_call: TRBJ2-1

cdr3_nt: TGTGCCATCAGTGAGTCGGGAGGACGGGTCCCCTACGCGAACACCGGGGAGCTGTTTTTT
cdr3_aa: CAISESGGRVPYANTGELFF
v_call: TRBV10-3
clone_size: .
d_call: .
j_call: TRBJ2-2

cdr3_nt: TGTGCCTGGGGGAGATCACAGGTGGGGGAGCAGTACTTC
cdr3_aa: CAWGRSQVGEQYF
v_call: TRBV30
clone_size: once
d_call: .
j_call: TRBJ2-7

cdr3_nt: TGTGCCAGCCGGGGCGGACAGCAGATGGGCACTGAAGCTTTCTTT
cdr3_aa: CASRGGQQMGTEAFF
v_call: TRBV7-8
clone_size: .
d_call: .
j_call: TRBJ1-1

cdr3_nt: TGTGCCAGCAGCTTAGGCCCAGGGGGCAGGGCTGAAGCTTTCTTT
cdr3_aa: CASSLGPGGRAEAFF
v_call: TRBV13
clone_size: .
d_call: TRBD1
j_call: TRBJ1-1

cdr3_nt: TGTGCCAGCAGTGTCCTTAGCGTGGAGACCCAGTACTTC
cdr3_aa: CASSVLSVETQYF
v_call: TRBV2
clone_size: .
d_call: .
j_call: TRBJ2-5

cdr3_nt: TGTGCCAGCAGCCCAAACAGGGGTAGGTACGAGCAGTACTTC
cdr3_aa: CASSPNRGRYEQYF
v_call: TRBV11-3
clone_size: .
d_call: TRBD1
j_call: TRBJ2-7

cdr3_nt: TGTGCCAGCGGCCGGACTAGCGGGGTTCTTAATACGCAGTATTTT
cdr3_aa: CASGRTSGVLNTQYF
v_call: TRBV2
clone_size: .
d_call: TRBD2
j_call: TRBJ2-3

cdr3_nt: TGTGCCAGCAGCCCTAGGACAGGGCTAAATTACAATGAGCAGTTCTTC
cdr3_aa: CASSPRTGLNYNEQFF
v_call: TRBV3-1/TRBV3-2
clone_size: .
d_call: TRBD1
j_call: TRBJ2-1

cdr3_nt: TGTGCCAGCAGCTTAGGGAGACGGGGTTCCACAGATACGCAGTATTTT
cdr3_aa: CASSLGRRGSTDTQYF
v_call: TRBV11-3
clone_size: .
d_call: .
j_call: TRBJ2-3

cdr3_nt: TGTGCCACCAGAACTAGCGCCGAAGAGACCCAGTACTTC
cdr3_aa: CATRTSAEETQYF
v_call: TRBV24-1
clone_size: .
d_call: TRBD2
j_call: TRBJ2-5

cdr3_nt: TGTGCCAGCAGCCAAGAACGGCTAGCGGGGGCCAACACCGGGGAGCTGTTTTTT
cdr3_aa: CASSQERLAGANTGELFF
v_call: TRBV3-1/TRBV3-2
clone_size: .
d_call: TRBD2
j_call: TRBJ2-2

cdr3_nt: TGTGCCAGCAGCCAAGCCGGAGTTGAGGCCTTGAACACTGAAGCTTTCTTT
cdr3_aa: CASSQAGVEALNTEAFF
v_call: TRBV14
clone_size: .
d_call: .
j_call: TRBJ1-1

cdr3_nt: TGTGCCAGCAGCCCACAGGGCCCGTACACCGGGGAGCTGTTTTTT
cdr3_aa: CASSPQGPYTGELFF
v_call: TRBV7-9
clone_size: .
d_call: .
j_call: TRBJ2-2

cdr3_nt: TGTGCCAGCAGCATTAGGACAGGGGACCTCTTCGATGAGCAGTTCTTC
cdr3_aa: CASSIRTGDLFDEQFF
v_call: TRBV9
clone_size: .
d_call: TRBD1
j_call: TRBJ2-1

cdr3_nt: TGTGCCAGCTCACCACTGGAGGCAGGCTCTGGAAACACCATATATTTT
cdr3_aa: CASSPLEAGSGNTIYF
v_call: TRBV18
clone_size: .
d_call: .
j_call: TRBJ1-3

cdr3_nt: TGCGCCAGCAGCCAGGACGAGACAGGGTTCTACGAGCAGTACTTC
cdr3_aa: CASSQDETGFYEQYF
v_call: TRBV4-1
clone_size: .
d_call: TRBD1
j_call: TRBJ2-7

cdr3_nt: TGTGCCAGCAGTCCTAGCGGGGGGCTCCCCGGGGAGCTGTTTTTT
cdr3_aa: CASSPSGGLPGELFF
v_call: TRBV7-9
clone_size: .
d_call: TRBD2
j_call: TRBJ2-2

cdr3_nt: TGTGCCAGCAGCCGGACTAGGGCGGAGACCCAGTACTTC
cdr3_aa: CASSRTRAETQYF
v_call: TRBV7-2
clone_size: .
d_call: TRBD2
j_call: TRBJ2-5

cdr3_nt: TGTGCCACCAAAATTAGCGGGGCCTATAATGAGCAGTTCTTC
cdr3_aa: CATKISGAYNEQFF
v_call: TRBV5-8
clone_size: .
d_call: TRBD2
j_call: TRBJ2-1

cdr3_nt: TGTGCCATCAGTCCGGGACAGCTAAATAACTATGGCTACACCTTC
cdr3_aa: CAISPGQLNNYGYTF
v_call: TRBV10-3
clone_size: .
d_call: TRBD1
j_call: TRBJ1-2

cdr3_nt: TGTGCCAGTAGTAGAGGGAGGGGGATGGGGGAGACCCAGTACTTC
cdr3_aa: CASSRGRGMGETQYF
v_call: TRBV19
clone_size: .
d_call: .
j_call: TRBJ2-5

cdr3_nt: TGTGCCAGCAGCTTGTATGGGACAGGGAGCTACGAGCAGTACTTC
cdr3_aa: CASSLYGTGSYEQYF
v_call: TRBV5-6
clone_size: .
d_call: TRBD1
j_call: TRBJ2-7

cdr3_nt: TGCGCCAGCAGCCCAGACGCAGGGGGCGCCCGGCCCACTGAAGCTTTCTTT
cdr3_aa: CASSPDAGGARPTEAFF
v_call: TRBV5-1
clone_size: .
d_call: TRBD1
j_call: TRBJ1-1

cdr3_nt: TGCGCCAGCAGCCCAGACGGGACTAGCGGGGGTCGAGGGGAGACCCAGTACTTC
cdr3_aa: CASSPDGTSGGRGETQYF
v_call: TRBV4-1
clone_size: once
d_call: TRBD2
j_call: TRBJ2-5

cdr3_nt: TGTGCCAGCAGTTCCGGGACAGGGAATCAGCCCCAGCATTTT
cdr3_aa: CASSSGTGNQPQHF
v_call: TRBV7-2
clone_size: .
d_call: TRBD1
j_call: TRBJ1-5

cdr3_nt: TGTGCCAGCACCCAGGGGGGAGAACACACAGATACGCAGTATTTT
cdr3_aa: CASTQGGEHTDTQYF
v_call: TRBV5-8
clone_size: .
d_call: .
j_call: TRBJ2-3

cdr3_nt: TGCGCCAGCAGCGGCCGGACAGGTGACACCGGGGAGCTGTTTTTT
cdr3_aa: CASSGRTGDTGELFF
v_call: TRBV5-1
clone_size: .
d_call: TRBD1
j_call: TRBJ2-2

cdr3_nt: TGCGCCAGCAGCTTGGACAGGGTTACTGAAGCTTTCTTT
cdr3_aa: CASSLDRVTEAFF
v_call: TRBV5-1
clone_size: .
d_call: .
j_call: TRBJ1-1

cdr3_nt: TGTGCCAGCTCACCATACGACAGGAATGAGCAGTTCTTC
cdr3_aa: CASSPYDRNEQFF
v_call: TRBV18
clone_size: .
d_call: .
j_call: TRBJ2-1

cdr3_nt: TGTGCCAGCAGTTACGACAGGGGCCCCTATGGCTACACCTTC
cdr3_aa: CASSYDRGPYGYTF
v_call: TRBV6-5
clone_size: .
d_call: TRBD1
j_call: TRBJ1-2

cdr3_nt: TGCGCCAGCAGCCCGGGACTAGCGGTTCACACCGGGGAGCTGTTTTTT
cdr3_aa: CASSPGLAVHTGELFF
v_call: TRBV5-1
clone_size: .
d_call: TRBD2
j_call: TRBJ2-2

cdr3_nt: TGTGCCAGCAGCTTAGCTTGGGACAGGGCTTACAATGAGCAGTTCTTC
cdr3_aa: CASSLAWDRAYNEQFF
v_call: TRBV7-2
clone_size: .
d_call: TRBD1
j_call: TRBJ2-1

cdr3_nt: TGTGCCAGCTCACCATTCCAGGCCCAATCCTACGAGCAGTACTTC
cdr3_aa: CASSPFQAQSYEQYF
v_call: TRBV18
clone_size: .
d_call: .
j_call: TRBJ2-7

cdr3_nt: TGTGCCAGCAGCGAGACAGGGGGTAATGAAAAACTGTTTTTT
cdr3_aa: CASSETGGNEKLFF
v_call: TRBV7-9
clone_size: .
d_call: TRBD1
j_call: TRBJ1-4

cdr3_nt: TGTGCCACCAGTGAGGGGGGGCCGCAAGAGACCCAGTACTTC
cdr3_aa: CATSEGGPQETQYF
v_call: TRBV24-1
clone_size: .
d_call: .
j_call: TRBJ2-5

cdr3_nt: TGCGCCAGCAGCTTGTATTTGGGGGCCGATTCACCCCTCCACTTT
cdr3_aa: CASSLYLGADSPLHF
v_call: TRBV5-1
clone_size: .
d_call: .
j_call: TRBJ1-6

cdr3_nt: TGTGCCAGCAGCCAAAACGGAGGCGCTGAAGCTTTCTTT
cdr3_aa: CASSQNGGAEAFF
v_call: TRBV7-9
clone_size: .
d_call: .
j_call: TRBJ1-1

cdr3_nt: TGTGCCAGCATCCTGGGGGCGGGGGGACAAGAGCAGTACTTC
cdr3_aa: CASILGAGGQEQYF
v_call: TRBV6-5
clone_size: .
d_call: TRBD2
j_call: TRBJ2-7

cdr3_nt: TGTGCCAGCAGCTTGTTGTTTCGTGGCGGGGGTGTCCCCGGGGAGCTGTTTTTT
cdr3_aa: CASSLLFRGGGVPGELFF
v_call: TRBV5-6
clone_size: once
d_call: TRBD2
j_call: TRBJ2-2

cdr3_nt: TGTGCCAGCAGTAGTGTTTTATCTAGCGCTGTGAATGAGCAGTTCTTC
cdr3_aa: CASSSVLSSAVNEQFF
v_call: TRBV25-1
clone_size: .
d_call: .
j_call: TRBJ2-1

cdr3_nt: TGTGCCAGTAGTGCCTCTTGGGGCCGAGAGCTGTTTTTT
cdr3_aa: CASSASWGRELFF
v_call: TRBV19
clone_size: .
d_call: .
j_call: TRBJ2-2